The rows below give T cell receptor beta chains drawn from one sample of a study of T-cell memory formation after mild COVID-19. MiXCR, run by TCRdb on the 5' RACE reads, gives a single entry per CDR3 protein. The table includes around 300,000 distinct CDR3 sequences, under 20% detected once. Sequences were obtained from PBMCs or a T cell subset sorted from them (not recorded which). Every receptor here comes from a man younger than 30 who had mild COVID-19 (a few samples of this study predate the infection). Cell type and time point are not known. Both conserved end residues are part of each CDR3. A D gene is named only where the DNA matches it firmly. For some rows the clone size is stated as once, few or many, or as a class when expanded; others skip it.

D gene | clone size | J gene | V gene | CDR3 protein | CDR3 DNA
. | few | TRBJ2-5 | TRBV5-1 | CASSLEMGRETQYF | TGCGCCAGCAGCTTGGAAATGGGGAGGGAGACCCAGTACTTC
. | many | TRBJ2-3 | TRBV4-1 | CASSQETYPSTDTQYF | TGCGCCAGCAGCCAAGAGACATACCCCAGCACAGATACGCAGTATTTT
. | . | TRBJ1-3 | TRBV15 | CATSRDKAANTIYF | TGTGCCACCAGCAGAGATAAGGCCGCAAACACCATATATTTT
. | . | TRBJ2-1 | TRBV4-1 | CASSQDGKGSYNEQFF | TGCGCCAGCAGCCAAGATGGTAAGGGGAGCTACAATGAGCAGTTCTTC
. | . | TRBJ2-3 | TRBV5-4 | CASSFPHLTDTQYF | TGTGCCAGCAGCTTCCCGCACCTCACAGATACGCAGTATTTT
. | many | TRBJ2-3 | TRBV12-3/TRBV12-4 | CASSAGDTQYF | TGTGCCAGCAGCGCAGGGGATACGCAGTATTTT
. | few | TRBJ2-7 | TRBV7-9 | CASSGLQQRIYEQYF | TGTGCCAGCAGCGGTCTGCAACAGAGAATTTACGAGCAGTACTTC
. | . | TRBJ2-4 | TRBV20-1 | CSASGASNIQYF | TGCAGTGCTAGTGGGGCGAGTAACATTCAGTACTTC
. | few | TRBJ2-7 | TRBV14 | CASSPHFAQPSYEQYF | TGTGCCAGCAGCCCCCATTTTGCGCAGCCTTCCTACGAGCAGTACTTC
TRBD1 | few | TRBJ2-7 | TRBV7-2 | CASRPKSGTASYEQYF | TGTGCCAGCAGGCCCAAATCCGGGACAGCCTCCTACGAGCAGTACTTC
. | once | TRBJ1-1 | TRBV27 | CASSNWGNTEAFF | TGTGCCAGCAGTAATTGGGGGAACACTGAAGCTTTCTTT
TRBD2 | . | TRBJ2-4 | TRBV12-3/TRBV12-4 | CASSQGRDIQYF | TGTGCCAGCAGTCAAGGGAGGGACATTCAGTACTTC
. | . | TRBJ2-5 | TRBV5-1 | CASSRRYQETQYF | TGCGCCAGCAGCCGGAGGTACCAAGAGACCCAGTACTTC
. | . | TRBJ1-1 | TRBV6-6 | CASSYKVINTEAFF | TGTGCCAGCAGTTACAAGGTCATCAACACTGAAGCTTTCTTT
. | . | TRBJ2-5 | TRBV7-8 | CASSLRASEETQYF | TGTGCCAGCAGCTTACGGGCAAGCGAGGAGACCCAGTACTTC
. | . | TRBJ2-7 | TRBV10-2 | CASSDRDLSSYEQYF | TGCGCCAGCAGTGACCGGGACTTAAGCTCCTACGAGCAGTACTTC
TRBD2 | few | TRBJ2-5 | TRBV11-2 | CASGTSGGPTQYF | TGTGCCAGCGGGACTAGCGGGGGGCCGACCCAGTACTTC